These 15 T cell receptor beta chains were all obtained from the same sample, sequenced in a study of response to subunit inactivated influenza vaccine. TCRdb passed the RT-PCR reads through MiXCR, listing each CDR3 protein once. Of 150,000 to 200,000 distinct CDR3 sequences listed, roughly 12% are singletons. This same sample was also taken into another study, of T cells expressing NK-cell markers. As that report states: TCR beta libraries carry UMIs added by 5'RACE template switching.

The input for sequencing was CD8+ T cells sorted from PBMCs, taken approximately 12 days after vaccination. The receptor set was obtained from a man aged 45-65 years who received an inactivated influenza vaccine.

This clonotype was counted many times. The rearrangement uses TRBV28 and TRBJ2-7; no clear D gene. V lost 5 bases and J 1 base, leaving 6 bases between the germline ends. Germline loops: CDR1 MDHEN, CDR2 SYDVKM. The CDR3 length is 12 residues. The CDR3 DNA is TGTGCCAGCAGTAACCCATCCTACGAGCAGTACTTC. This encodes CASSNPSYEQYF.

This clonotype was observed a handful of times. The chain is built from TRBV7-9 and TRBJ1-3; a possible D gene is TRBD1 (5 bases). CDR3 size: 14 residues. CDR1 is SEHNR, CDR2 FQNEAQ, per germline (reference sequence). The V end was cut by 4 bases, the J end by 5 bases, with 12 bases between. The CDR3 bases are TGTGCCAGCAGCTCCGGGGCCAGACGAAACACCATATATTTT. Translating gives CASSSGARRNTIYF.

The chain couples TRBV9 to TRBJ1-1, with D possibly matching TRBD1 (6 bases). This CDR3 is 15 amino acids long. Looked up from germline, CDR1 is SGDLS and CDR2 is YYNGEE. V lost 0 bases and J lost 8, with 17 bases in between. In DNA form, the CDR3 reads TGTGCCAGCAGCGTAGACCCGAACAGGGTTAAGGAAGCTTTCTTT. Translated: CASSVDPNRVKEAFF.

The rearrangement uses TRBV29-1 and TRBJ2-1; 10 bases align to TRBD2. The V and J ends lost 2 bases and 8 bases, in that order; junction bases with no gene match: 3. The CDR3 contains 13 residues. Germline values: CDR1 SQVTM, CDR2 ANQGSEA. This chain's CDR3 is CSVELAGAYEQFF. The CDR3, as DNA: TGCAGCGTTGAACTAGCGGGAGCCTATGAGCAGTTCTTC.

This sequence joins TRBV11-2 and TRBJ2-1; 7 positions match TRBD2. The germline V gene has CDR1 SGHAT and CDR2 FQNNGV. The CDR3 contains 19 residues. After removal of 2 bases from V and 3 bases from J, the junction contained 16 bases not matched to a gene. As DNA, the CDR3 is TGTGCCAGCAGCTTATTTGGGGCGGGAGTGAGGGGAGACTACAATGAGCAGTTCTTC. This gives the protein CASSLFGAGVRGDYNEQFF.

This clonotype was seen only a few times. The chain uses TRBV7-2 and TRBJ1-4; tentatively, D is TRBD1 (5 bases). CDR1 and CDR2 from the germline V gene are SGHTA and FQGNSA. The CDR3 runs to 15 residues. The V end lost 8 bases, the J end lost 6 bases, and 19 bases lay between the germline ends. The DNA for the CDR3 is TGTGCCAGCGCTAGCTCCGGGACCCCGTATGAAAAACTGTTTTTT. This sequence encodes CASASSGTPYEKLFF. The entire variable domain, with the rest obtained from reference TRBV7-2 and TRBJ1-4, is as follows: GAGVSQSPSNKVTEKGKDVELRCDPISGHTALYWYRQSLGQGLEFLIYFQGNSAPDKSGLPSDRFSAERTGGSVSTLTIQRTQQEDSAVYLCASASSGTPYEKLFFGSGTQLSVL.

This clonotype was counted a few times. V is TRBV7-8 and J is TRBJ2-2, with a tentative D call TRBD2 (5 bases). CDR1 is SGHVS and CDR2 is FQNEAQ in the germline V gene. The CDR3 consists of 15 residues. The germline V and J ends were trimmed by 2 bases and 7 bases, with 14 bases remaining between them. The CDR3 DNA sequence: TGTGCCAGCAGCTTAAGACCCGGGGTAGGCGGGGAGCTGTTTTTT. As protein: CASSLRPGVGGELFF. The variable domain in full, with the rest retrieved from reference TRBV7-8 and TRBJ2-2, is GAGVSQSPRYKVAKRGQDVALRCDPISGHVSLFWYQQALGQGPEFLTYFQNEAQLDKSGLPSDRFFAERPEGSVSTLKIQRTQQEDSAVYLCASSLRPGVGGELFFGEGSRLTVL.

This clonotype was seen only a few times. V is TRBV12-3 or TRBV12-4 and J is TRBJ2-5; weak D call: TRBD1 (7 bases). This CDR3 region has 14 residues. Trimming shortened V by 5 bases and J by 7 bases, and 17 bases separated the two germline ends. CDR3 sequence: CASSPDRRVWTQYF. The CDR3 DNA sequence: TGTGCCAGCAGTCCGGACAGGAGGGTTTGGACCCAGTACTTC.

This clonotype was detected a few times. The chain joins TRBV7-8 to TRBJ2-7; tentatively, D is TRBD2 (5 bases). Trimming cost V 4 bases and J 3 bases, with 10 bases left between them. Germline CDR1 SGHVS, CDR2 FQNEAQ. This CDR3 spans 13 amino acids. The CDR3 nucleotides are TGTGCCAGCAGCTCCCAAGACTACTACGAGCAGTACTTC. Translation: CASSSQDYYEQYF.

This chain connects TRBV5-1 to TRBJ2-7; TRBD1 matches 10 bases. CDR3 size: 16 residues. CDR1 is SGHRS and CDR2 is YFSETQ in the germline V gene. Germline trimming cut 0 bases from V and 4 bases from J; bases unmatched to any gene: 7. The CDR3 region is CASSLGFGTGVYEQYF. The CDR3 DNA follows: TGCGCCAGCAGCTTGGGTTTCGGGACAGGGGTGTACGAGCAGTACTTC. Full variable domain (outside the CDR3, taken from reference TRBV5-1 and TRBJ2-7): KAGVTQTPRYLIKTRGQQVTLSCSPISGHRSVSWYQQTPGQGLQFLFEYFSETQRNKGNFPGRFSGRQFSNSRSEMNVSTLELGDSALYLCASSLGFGTGVYEQYFGPGTRLTVT.

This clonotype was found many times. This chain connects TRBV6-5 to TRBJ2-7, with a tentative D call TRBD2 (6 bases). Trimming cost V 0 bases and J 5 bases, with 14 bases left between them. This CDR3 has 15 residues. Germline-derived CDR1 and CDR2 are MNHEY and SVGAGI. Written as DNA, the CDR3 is TGTGCCAGCAGTTACTCTGGCGGGGTGGTGGACGAGCAGTACTTC. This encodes CASSYSGGVVDEQYF.

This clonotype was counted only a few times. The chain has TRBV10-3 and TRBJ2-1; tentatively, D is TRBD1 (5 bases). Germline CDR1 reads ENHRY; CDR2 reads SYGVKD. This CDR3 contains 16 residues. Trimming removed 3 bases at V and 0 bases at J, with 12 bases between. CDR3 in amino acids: CAISDLDTSSYNEQFF. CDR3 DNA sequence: TGTGCCATCAGTGACTTGGACACGAGCTCCTACAATGAGCAGTTCTTC.

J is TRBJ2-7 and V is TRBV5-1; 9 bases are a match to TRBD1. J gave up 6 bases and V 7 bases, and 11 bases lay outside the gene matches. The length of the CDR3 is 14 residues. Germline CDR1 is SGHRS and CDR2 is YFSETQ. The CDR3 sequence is CASEAGTGLVEQYF. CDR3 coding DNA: TGCGCCAGCGAGGCGGGGACAGGGCTTGTCGAGCAGTACTTC. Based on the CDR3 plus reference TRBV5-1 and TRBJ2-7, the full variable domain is KAGVTQTPRYLIKTRGQQVTLSCSPISGHRSVSWYQQTPGQGLQFLFEYFSETQRNKGNFPGRFSGRQFSNSRSEMNVSTLELGDSALYLCASEAGTGLVEQYFGPGTRLTVT.

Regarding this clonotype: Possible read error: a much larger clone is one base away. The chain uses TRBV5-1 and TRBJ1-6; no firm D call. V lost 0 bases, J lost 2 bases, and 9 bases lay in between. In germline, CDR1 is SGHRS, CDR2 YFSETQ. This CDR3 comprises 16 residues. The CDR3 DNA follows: TGCGCCAGCAGCTTGGGCGCTAGCGCCTATAATTCACCCCTCCACTTT. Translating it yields CASSLGASAYNSPLHF.

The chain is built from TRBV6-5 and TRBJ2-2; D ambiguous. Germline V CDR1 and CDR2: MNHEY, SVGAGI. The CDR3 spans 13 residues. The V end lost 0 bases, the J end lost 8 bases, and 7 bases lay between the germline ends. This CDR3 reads CASSYSPIGELFF. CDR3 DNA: TGTGCCAGCAGTTACTCCCCAATAGGGGAGCTGTTTTTT.